The 10 T cell receptor beta chains given below trace back to one sample, sequenced in a study of blood T cell repertoires in COVID-19. Only in-frame clones appear in the TCRdb table, and some are missing; sequencing was by immunoSEQ multiplex PCR. This sample has around 180,000 clones, with approximately 88% found just once. Sequencing was carried out using peripheral blood. These receptors were collected from a woman in her 30s with acute or convalescent COVID-19.

The rearrangement uses TRBV6-1 and TRBJ2-1, with D perhaps matching TRBD1 (5 bases). Germline-derived CDR1 and CDR2 are MNHNS and SASEGT. V lost 3 bases, J lost 12 bases, and 12 bases lay in between. The CDR3 covers 12 residues. The CDR3 loop reads CASSETAPLQFF. The CDR3 bases are TGTGCCAGCAGTGAGACAGCTCCTTTGCAGTTCTTC.

The chain is built from TRBV9 and TRBJ1-5, with D perhaps TRBD1 (6 bases). Trimming removed 0 bases from V and 9 bases from J, with 10 bases in between. CDR3 length equals 13 residues. The germline V gene has CDR1 SGDLS and CDR2 YYNGEE. The CDR3 region is CASSVELGGPQHF. The CDR3 nucleotides read TGTGCCAGCAGCGTAGAGCTAGGGGGGCCCCAGCATTTT.

This clone appeared a single time. The chain recombines TRBV7-9 with TRBJ1-6; TRBD1 might be the D (6 bases). Germline V CDR1 and CDR2: SEHNR, FQNEAQ (reference sequence). CDR3 length: 15 amino acids. V lost 1 base, J lost 5 bases, and 9 bases lay in between. As DNA, the CDR3 is TGTGCCAGCAGCTTAGGTGGGGGCAATAATTCACCCCTCCACTTT. This gives the protein CASSLGGGNNSPLHF.

The chain links TRBV6-4 to TRBJ2-7; D is unclear. The CDR3 has 14 residues. The germline CDR1 and CDR2 sequences are MRHNA and SNTAGT. The V end lost 0 bases, the J end lost 6 bases, and 12 bases lay between the germline ends. DNA for the CDR3: TGTGCCAGCAGTGACTCCCCGGGTTTGGGCGAGCAGTACTTC. Translating gives CASSDSPGLGEQYF.

The rearrangement links TRBV19 to TRBJ2-2, with TRBD1 identical over 7 bases. The length of the CDR3 is 16 residues. Germline CDR1 is LNHDA and CDR2 is SQIVND (reference sequence). The V and J ends lost 5 bases and 1 base, in that order; junction bases with no gene match: 7. The CDR3: CASSQRRQGNTGELFF. The CDR3 coding sequence is TGTGCCAGTAGTCAACGCCGACAGGGGAACACCGGGGAGCTGTTTTTT.

The J gene is TRBJ2-1, the V gene TRBV7-2, with no clear D. The CDR3 totals 11 residues. Trimming took 3 bases from V and 11 from J, leaving 8 bases between them. The germline CDR1 and CDR2 sequences are SGHTA and FQGNSA. The CDR3 protein is CASSFPTKQFF. In DNA form, the CDR3 reads TGTGCCAGCAGCTTTCCCACTAAGCAGTTCTTC.

CDR3 coding DNA: TGTGCCACCAGTGAACCTAGCGGGAGAATGGTAAATGAGCAGTTCTTC. Translation: CATSEPSGRMVNEQFF. V and J are TRBV24-1 and TRBJ2-1; 10 nucleotides match TRBD2. The length of the CDR3 is 16 residues. CDR1 KGHDR and CDR2 SFDVKD come from the germline V gene. With V trimmed by 4 bases and J by 7 bases, 9 bases remained unmatched.

This chain links TRBV5-6 with TRBJ2-5; TRBD1 aligns across 10 bases. Trimming took 3 bases from V and 4 from J; bases not matched to a gene: 9. The CDR3 covers 16 residues. Germline V gives CDR1 SGHDT, CDR2 YYEEEE. The CDR3 loop is CASSSRTGGTLETQYF. CDR3 nucleotide sequence: TGTGCCAGCAGCTCTCGGACAGGGGGGACATTAGAGACCCAGTACTTC.

The V and J genes are TRBV19 and TRBJ2-1; 13 nucleotides align to TRBD2. From germline, CDR1 is LNHDA and CDR2 SQIVND (reference sequence). J gave up 3 bases and V 4 bases, and 3 bases lay outside the gene matches. The CDR3 has 16 amino acids. The CDR3 nucleotides are TGTGCCAGTAGTAAAAGGACTAGCGGGAGCTACAATGAGCAGTTCTTC. It is translated as CASSKRTSGSYNEQFF.

The chain couples TRBV28 to TRBJ2-7; tentatively, D is TRBD2 (5 bases). The germline V gene has CDR1 MDHEN and CDR2 SYDVKM. This CDR3 has 14 amino acids. The V end lost 8 bases, the J end lost 0 bases, and 14 bases lay between the germline ends. The CDR3 loop is CASHSWTSSYEQYF. CDR3 in DNA: TGTGCCAGCCACAGTTGGACTTCCTCCTACGAGCAGTACTTC. The full variable domain, in which reference TRBV28 and TRBJ2-7 provide the parts outside the CDR3, is DVKVTQSSRYLVKRTGEKVFLECVQDMDHENMFWYRQDPGLGLRLIYFSYDVKMKEKGDIPEGYSVSREKKERFSLILESASTNQTSMYLCASHSWTSSYEQYFGPGTRLTVT.